This T cell receptor (beta chain) emerged from a study of T cell changes during pregnancy in multiple sclerosis. Sequencing was performed with immunoSEQ multiplex PCR; in TCRdb, only in-frame clones are kept and a portion is missing. The data show tens of thousands of clones, about 94% seen once. Germline V gene data show CDR1 as LNHDA and CDR2 as SQIVND (reference sequence). Trimming took 1 base from V and 4 from J, leaving 13 bases between them. The length of the CDR3 is 15 residues. This TCR was sampled from a female donor with multiple sclerosis, enrolled in a pregnancy study. The J gene is TRBJ1-2, the V gene TRBV19; no clear D gene. Sample: peripheral blood, taken in the third trimester of pregnancy. The chain's CDR3 is CASSIVPSSIYGYTF. The CDR3 DNA sequence: TGTGCCAGTAGTATAGTACCTTCGAGCATCTATGGCTACACCTTC.